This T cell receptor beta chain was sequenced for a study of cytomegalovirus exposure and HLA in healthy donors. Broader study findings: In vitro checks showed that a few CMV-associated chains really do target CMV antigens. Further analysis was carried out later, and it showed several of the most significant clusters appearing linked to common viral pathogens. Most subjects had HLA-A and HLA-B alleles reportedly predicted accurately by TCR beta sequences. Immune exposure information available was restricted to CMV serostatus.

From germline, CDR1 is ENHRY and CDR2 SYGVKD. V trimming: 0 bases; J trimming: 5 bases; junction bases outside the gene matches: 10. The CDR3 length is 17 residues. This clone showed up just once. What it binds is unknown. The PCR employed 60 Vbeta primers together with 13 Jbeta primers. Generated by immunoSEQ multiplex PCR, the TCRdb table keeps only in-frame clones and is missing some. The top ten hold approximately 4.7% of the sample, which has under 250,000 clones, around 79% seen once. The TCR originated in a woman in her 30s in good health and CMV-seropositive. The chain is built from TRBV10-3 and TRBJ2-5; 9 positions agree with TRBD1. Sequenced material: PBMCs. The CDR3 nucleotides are TGTGCCATCAGTGAGTCGAGGGGCACAGGGGGCCTGGAGACCCAGTACTTC. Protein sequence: CAISESRGTGGLETQYF.